A selection of T cell receptor beta chains follows, all from one sample in a study of Graves' ophthalmopathy and Graves' hyperthyroidism. MiXCR was run by TCRdb on the multiplex PCR reads, yielding one entry per CDR3 protein. In the table there are 300,000 or so distinct CDR3 sequences, 17% of which are singletons. Sequences were obtained from peripheral blood. The receptors come from an adult man with Graves' ophthalmopathy. Both conserved end residues are part of each CDR3. Each record gives: CDR3 protein, CDR3 DNA, J gene, V gene, clone size, D gene. A D gene is named only where the DNA matches it firmly. Expanded clones get a size class; other rows say once, few or many, or leave the size out.

CDR3aa: CASSPEGITEAFF
CDR3nt: TGTGCCAGCAGTCCGGAAGGGATTACTGAAGCTTTCTTT
j_gene: TRBJ1-1
v_gene: TRBV12-3/TRBV12-4
abundance: many
d_gene: -

CDR3aa: CASSQGTGTVDQPQHF
CDR3nt: TGTGCCAGCAGCCAAGGGACCGGGACAGTGGACCAGCCCCAGCATTTT
j_gene: TRBJ1-5
v_gene: TRBV4-2
abundance: many
d_gene: TRBD1

CDR3aa: CASSEWGANQPQHF
CDR3nt: TGTGCCAGCAGTGAATGGGGGGCCAATCAGCCCCAGCATTTT
j_gene: TRBJ1-5
v_gene: TRBV6-1
abundance: many
d_gene: -

CDR3aa: CASSLIPRVETQYF
CDR3nt: TGCGCCAGCAGCTTGATTCCCAGGGTAGAGACCCAGTACTTC
j_gene: TRBJ2-5
v_gene: TRBV5-1
abundance: -
d_gene: -

CDR3aa: CASSSNQILDRNGGYTF
CDR3nt: TGTGCCAGCAGTTCCAACCAGATTTTGGACCGAAACGGGGGCTACACCTTC
j_gene: TRBJ1-2
v_gene: TRBV6-5
abundance: many
d_gene: -

CDR3aa: CASSPLTMTGELFF
CDR3nt: TGTGCCAGCAGCCCCCTTACTATGACCGGGGAGCTGTTTTTT
j_gene: TRBJ2-2
v_gene: TRBV9
abundance: many
d_gene: -

CDR3aa: CASSLGRAGVPGNIQYF
CDR3nt: TGTGCCAGCAGCTTAGGTCGAGCGGGAGTCCCAGGAAACATTCAGTACTTC
j_gene: TRBJ2-4
v_gene: TRBV11-2
abundance: many
d_gene: TRBD2

CDR3aa: CASSQDRGDEAFF
CDR3nt: TGTGCCAGCAGCCAAGACCGTGGGGATGAAGCTTTCTTT
j_gene: TRBJ1-1
v_gene: TRBV3-1
abundance: many
d_gene: -

CDR3aa: CASSWAPTGEQYF
CDR3nt: TGTGCCAGCAGCTGGGCCCCAACGGGCGAGCAGTACTTC
j_gene: TRBJ2-7
v_gene: TRBV12-3/TRBV12-4
abundance: many
d_gene: -

CDR3aa: CASSSRWGVGTEAFF
CDR3nt: TGTGCCAGCAGTTCCCGGTGGGGGGTCGGAACTGAAGCTTTCTTT
j_gene: TRBJ1-1
v_gene: TRBV12-3/TRBV12-4
abundance: many
d_gene: -

CDR3aa: CASSPSPGGDQPQHF
CDR3nt: TGCGCCAGCAGCCCGAGTCCAGGGGGCGATCAGCCCCAGCATTTT
j_gene: TRBJ1-5
v_gene: TRBV5-1
abundance: many
d_gene: TRBD1

CDR3aa: CASSTNSRGGRKTQYF
CDR3nt: TGTGCCAGCAGCACCAACTCGCGGGGGGGCCGGAAGACCCAGTACTTC
j_gene: TRBJ2-5
v_gene: TRBV7-2
abundance: many
d_gene: TRBD2

CDR3aa: CASSEDAGGPRTGELFF
CDR3nt: TGTGCCAGCAGTGAAGATGCGGGAGGGCCGAGGACCGGGGAGCTGTTTTTT
j_gene: TRBJ2-2
v_gene: TRBV2
abundance: many
d_gene: TRBD2

CDR3aa: CSVVPGQGGLEAFF
CDR3nt: TGCAGCGTTGTCCCCGGACAGGGGGGACTTGAAGCTTTCTTT
j_gene: TRBJ1-1
v_gene: TRBV29-1
abundance: -
d_gene: TRBD1

CDR3aa: CATRGVTSGRGDGGQYF
CDR3nt: TGTGCCACCCGCGGGGTGACTAGCGGGAGGGGGGATGGTGGGCAGTATTTT
j_gene: TRBJ2-3
v_gene: TRBV28
abundance: many
d_gene: TRBD2

CDR3aa: CASSWTDEQYF
CDR3nt: TGTGCCAGCAGTTGGACGGACGAGCAGTACTTC
j_gene: TRBJ2-7
v_gene: TRBV6-2/TRBV6-3
abundance: many
d_gene: -

CDR3aa: CATVGEMNTEAFF
CDR3nt: TGTGCCACCGTGGGAGAAATGAACACTGAAGCTTTCTTT
j_gene: TRBJ1-1
v_gene: TRBV10-3
abundance: many
d_gene: -

CDR3aa: CASSYPRRGSGNTIYF
CDR3nt: TGTGCCAGCAGTTACCCCCGCCGGGGCTCTGGAAACACCATATATTTT
j_gene: TRBJ1-3
v_gene: TRBV6-2/TRBV6-3
abundance: many
d_gene: -

CDR3aa: CASSYGGQGYYEQYF
CDR3nt: TGTGCCAGCAGTTACGGGGGACAGGGGTACTACGAGCAGTACTTC
j_gene: TRBJ2-7
v_gene: TRBV6-5
abundance: -
d_gene: TRBD1

CDR3aa: CSVRTAYEQYF
CDR3nt: TGCAGCGTTCGCACCGCCTACGAGCAGTACTTC
j_gene: TRBJ2-7
v_gene: TRBV29-1
abundance: many
d_gene: -

CDR3aa: CATSEAGPSNQPQHF
CDR3nt: TGTGCCACCAGTGAGGCAGGGCCGAGCAATCAGCCCCAGCATTTT
j_gene: TRBJ1-5
v_gene: TRBV24-1
abundance: many
d_gene: -

CDR3aa: CSVLPGTVNTEAFF
CDR3nt: TGCAGCGTTCTCCCCGGGACAGTGAACACTGAAGCTTTCTTT
j_gene: TRBJ1-1
v_gene: TRBV29-1
abundance: many
d_gene: TRBD1

CDR3aa: CAWRAIAGADYEQYF
CDR3nt: TGTGCCTGGAGGGCCATAGCGGGAGCAGATTACGAGCAGTACTTC
j_gene: TRBJ2-7
v_gene: TRBV30
abundance: many
d_gene: TRBD2

CDR3aa: CATSTGRASYEQYF
CDR3nt: TGTGCCACCAGCACTGGACGGGCCTCCTACGAGCAGTACTTC
j_gene: TRBJ2-7
v_gene: TRBV15
abundance: many
d_gene: -

CDR3aa: CASSLTGEGSPLHF
CDR3nt: TGTGCCAGCAGCTTAACCGGGGAAGGGTCACCCCTCCACTTT
j_gene: TRBJ1-6
v_gene: TRBV7-3
abundance: many
d_gene: -

CDR3aa: CASSENPGSVQPQHF
CDR3nt: TGTGCCAGCAGTGAAAACCCTGGATCCGTTCAGCCCCAGCATTTT
j_gene: TRBJ1-5
v_gene: TRBV6-1
abundance: -
d_gene: -

CDR3aa: CASSLDGVQPQHF
CDR3nt: TGCGCCAGCAGCTTGGACGGGGTTCAGCCCCAGCATTTT
j_gene: TRBJ1-5
v_gene: TRBV5-1
abundance: many
d_gene: -

CDR3aa: CASSLSQGYSPLHF
CDR3nt: TGTGCCAGCAGTTTATCGCAGGGGTATTCACCCCTCCACTTT
j_gene: TRBJ1-6
v_gene: TRBV27
abundance: many
d_gene: -

CDR3aa: CASSYTEGRSEQYF
CDR3nt: TGTGCCAGCAGCTACACCGAGGGCAGAAGCGAGCAGTACTTC
j_gene: TRBJ2-7
v_gene: TRBV7-2
abundance: many
d_gene: -

CDR3aa: CATSRTSGVTDTQYF
CDR3nt: TGTGCCACCAGTCGAACTAGCGGAGTCACAGATACGCAGTATTTT
j_gene: TRBJ2-3
v_gene: TRBV24-1
abundance: many
d_gene: TRBD2

CDR3aa: CASSLARTEETQYF
CDR3nt: TGTGCCAGCAGCTTGGCGAGGACAGAAGAGACCCAGTACTTC
j_gene: TRBJ2-5
v_gene: TRBV7-2
abundance: many
d_gene: -

CDR3aa: CASRSSGQGAYEQYF
CDR3nt: TGTGCCAGCAGATCTTCGGGACAGGGGGCCTACGAGCAGTACTTC
j_gene: TRBJ2-7
v_gene: TRBV6-2/TRBV6-3
abundance: few
d_gene: TRBD1

CDR3aa: CASSEVTGPGELFF
CDR3nt: TGTGCCAGCAGTGAAGTAACAGGGCCCGGGGAGCTGTTTTTT
j_gene: TRBJ2-2
v_gene: TRBV2
abundance: many
d_gene: -

CDR3aa: CASSHLTGWNSPLHF
CDR3nt: TGTGCCAGCAGTCACTTGACAGGGTGGAATTCACCCCTCCACTTT
j_gene: TRBJ1-6
v_gene: TRBV6-5
abundance: many
d_gene: TRBD1